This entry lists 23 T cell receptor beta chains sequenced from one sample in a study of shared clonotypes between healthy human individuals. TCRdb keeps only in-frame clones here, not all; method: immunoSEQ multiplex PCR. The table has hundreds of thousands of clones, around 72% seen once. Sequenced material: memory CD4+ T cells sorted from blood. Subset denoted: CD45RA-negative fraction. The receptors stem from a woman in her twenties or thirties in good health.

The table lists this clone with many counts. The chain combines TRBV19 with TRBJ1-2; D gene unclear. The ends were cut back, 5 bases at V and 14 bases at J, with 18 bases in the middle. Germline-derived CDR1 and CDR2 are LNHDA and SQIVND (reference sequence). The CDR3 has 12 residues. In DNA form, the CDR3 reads TGTGCCAGTAGTCCAGGACCGCCGTTGAAGACCTTC. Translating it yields CASSPGPPLKTF.

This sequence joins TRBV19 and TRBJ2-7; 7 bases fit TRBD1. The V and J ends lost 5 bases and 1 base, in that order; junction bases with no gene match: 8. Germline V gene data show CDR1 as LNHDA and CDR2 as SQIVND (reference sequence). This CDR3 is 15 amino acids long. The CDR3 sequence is CASSPQRGRSYEQYF. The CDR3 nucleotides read TGTGCCAGTAGTCCCCAGAGGGGGCGGTCCTACGAGCAGTACTTC.

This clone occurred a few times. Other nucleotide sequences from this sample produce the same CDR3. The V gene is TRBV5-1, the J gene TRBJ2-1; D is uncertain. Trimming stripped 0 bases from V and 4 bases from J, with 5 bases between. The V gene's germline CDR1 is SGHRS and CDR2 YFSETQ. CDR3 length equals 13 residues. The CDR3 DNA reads TGCGCCAGCAGCTTGGGCCAGTACAATGAGCAGTTCTTC. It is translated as CASSLGQYNEQFF.

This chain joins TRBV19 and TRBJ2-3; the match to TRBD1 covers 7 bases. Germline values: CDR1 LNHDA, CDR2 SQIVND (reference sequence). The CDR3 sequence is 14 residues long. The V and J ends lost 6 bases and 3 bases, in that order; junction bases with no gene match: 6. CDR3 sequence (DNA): TGTGCCAGTAGGGTGGGCAGGGGGACAGATACGCAGTATTTT. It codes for CASRVGRGTDTQYF.

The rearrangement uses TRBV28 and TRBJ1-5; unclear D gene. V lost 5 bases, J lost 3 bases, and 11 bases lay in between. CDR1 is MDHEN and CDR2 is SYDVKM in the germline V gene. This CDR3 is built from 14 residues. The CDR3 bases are TGTGCCAGCAGTCCCCGACGGAACAATCAGCCCCAGCATTTT. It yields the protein CASSPRRNNQPQHF.

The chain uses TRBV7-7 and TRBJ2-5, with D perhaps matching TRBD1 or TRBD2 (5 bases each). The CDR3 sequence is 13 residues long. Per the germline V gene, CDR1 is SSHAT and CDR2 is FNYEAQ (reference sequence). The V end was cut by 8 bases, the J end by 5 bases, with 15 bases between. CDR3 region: CASGGVGLETQYF. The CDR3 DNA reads TGTGCCAGCGGGGGAGTTGGTTTGGAGACCCAGTACTTC.

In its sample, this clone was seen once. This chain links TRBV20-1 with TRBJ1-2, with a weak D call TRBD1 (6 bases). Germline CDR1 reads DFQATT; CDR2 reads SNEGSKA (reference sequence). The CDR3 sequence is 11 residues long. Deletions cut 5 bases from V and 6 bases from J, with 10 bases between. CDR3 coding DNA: TGCAGTGCTCAGACAGGAAATGGCTACACCTTC. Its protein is CSAQTGNGYTF.

The CDR3, as DNA: TGTGCCAGCAGGGCTAAGGGGGGGCTGGACACCGGGGAGCTGTTTTTT. Its translation is CASRAKGGLDTGELFF. The chain combines TRBV27 with TRBJ2-2, with D possibly being TRBD2 (7 bases). The CDR3 contains 16 residues. Germline V gene data show CDR1 as MNHEY and CDR2 as SMNVEV (reference sequence). V shed 6 bases and J shed 3 bases, with 17 bases lying between them.

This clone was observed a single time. The CDR3 region has the DNA TGCGCCAGCAGCGAGACAGGGGGAAACTATGGCTACACCTTC. Its translation is CASSETGGNYGYTF. The chain carries TRBV5-1 and TRBJ1-2, with TRBD1 matching 9 bases. Germline V gene data show CDR1 as SGHRS and CDR2 as YFSETQ. The CDR3 loop spans 14 amino acids. The V and J ends lost 4 bases and 2 bases, in that order; junction bases with no gene match: 3.

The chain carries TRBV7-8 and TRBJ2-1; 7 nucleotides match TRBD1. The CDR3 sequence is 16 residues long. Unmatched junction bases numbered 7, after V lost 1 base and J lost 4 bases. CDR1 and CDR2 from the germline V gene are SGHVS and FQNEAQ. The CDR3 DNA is TGTGCCAGCAGCTTAGGGAAGGAGACAGGGTACAATGAGCAGTTCTTC. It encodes CASSLGKETGYNEQFF.

CDR3 DNA: TGCGCCAGCAGCTCGGTAGCGGGGTCCATGAACACTGAAGCTTTCTTT. Translated: CASSSVAGSMNTEAFF. V gene TRBV5-1 combines with J gene TRBJ1-1; D call uncertain. V lost 3 bases to trimming and J lost 0 bases, with 15 bases between them. This CDR3 contains 16 residues. Looked up from germline, CDR1 is SGHRS and CDR2 is YFSETQ.

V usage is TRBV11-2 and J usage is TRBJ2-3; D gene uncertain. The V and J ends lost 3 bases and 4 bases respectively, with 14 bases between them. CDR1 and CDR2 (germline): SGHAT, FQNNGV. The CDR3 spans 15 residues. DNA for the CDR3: TGTGCCAGCAGCTTGGGTACGCGCGCCCCAGATACGCAGTATTTT. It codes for CASSLGTRAPDTQYF. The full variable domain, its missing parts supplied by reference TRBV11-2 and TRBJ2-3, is EAGVAQSPRYKIIEKRQSVAFWCNPISGHATLYWYQQILGQGPKLLIQFQNNGVVDDSQLPKDRFSAERLKGVDSTLKIQPAKLEDSAVYLCASSLGTRAPDTQYFGPGTRLTVL.

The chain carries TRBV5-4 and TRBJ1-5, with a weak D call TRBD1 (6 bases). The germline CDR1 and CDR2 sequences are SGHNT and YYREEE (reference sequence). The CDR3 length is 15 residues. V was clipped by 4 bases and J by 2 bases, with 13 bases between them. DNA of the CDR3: TGTGCCAGCAGCATCAATCCAGGGGGCAATCAGCCCCAGCATTTT. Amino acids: CASSINPGGNQPQHF.

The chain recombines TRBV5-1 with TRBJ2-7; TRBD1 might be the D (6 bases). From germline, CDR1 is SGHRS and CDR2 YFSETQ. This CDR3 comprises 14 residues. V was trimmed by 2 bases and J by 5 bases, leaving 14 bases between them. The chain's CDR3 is CASSLLQGSDEQYF. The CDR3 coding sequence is TGCGCCAGCAGCTTATTGCAGGGGAGCGACGAGCAGTACTTC.

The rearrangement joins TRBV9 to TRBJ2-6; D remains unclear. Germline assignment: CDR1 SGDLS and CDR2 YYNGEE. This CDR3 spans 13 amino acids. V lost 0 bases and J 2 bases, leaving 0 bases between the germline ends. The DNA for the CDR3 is TGTGCCAGCAGCGTAGCTGGGGCCAACGTCCTGACTTTC. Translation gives CASSVAGANVLTF.

The chain's CDR3 is CASSPDRGPTGELFF. The CDR3 nucleotides read TGTGCCAGCTCACCAGACAGGGGGCCGACCGGGGAGCTGTTTTTT. The rearrangement joins TRBV18 to TRBJ2-2; 10 bases align to TRBD1. There are 15 residues in the CDR3. CDR1 is KGHSH, CDR2 LQKENI, per germline. The V segment lost 2 bases and the J segment 5 bases; nucleotides outside the gene matches: 2.

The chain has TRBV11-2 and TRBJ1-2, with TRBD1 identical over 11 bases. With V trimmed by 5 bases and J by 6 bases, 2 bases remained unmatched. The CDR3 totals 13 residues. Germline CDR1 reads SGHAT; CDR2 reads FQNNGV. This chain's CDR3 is CASSRTGGHGYTF. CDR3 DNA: TGTGCCAGCAGCCGGACAGGGGGCCATGGCTACACCTTC.

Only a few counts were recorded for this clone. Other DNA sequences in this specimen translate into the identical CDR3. The CDR3 region is CASSPGTSGNTIYF. The CDR3 DNA follows: TGCGCCAGCAGCCCAGGAACGTCCGGAAACACCATATATTTT. This rearrangement joins TRBV5-1 to TRBJ1-3, with no clear D. Germline V gene lookup returns CDR1 SGHRS and CDR2 YFSETQ. Between the trimmed V and J ends, which lost 4 bases and 4 bases, there was a span of 12 bases. This CDR3 has 14 residues.

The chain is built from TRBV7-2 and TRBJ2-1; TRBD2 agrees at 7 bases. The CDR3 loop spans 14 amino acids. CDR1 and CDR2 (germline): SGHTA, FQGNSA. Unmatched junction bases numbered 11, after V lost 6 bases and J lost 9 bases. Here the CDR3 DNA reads TGTGCCAGCAGGAAGTCCGTACCGGGAGGTGAGCAGTTCTTC. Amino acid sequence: CASRKSVPGGEQFF.

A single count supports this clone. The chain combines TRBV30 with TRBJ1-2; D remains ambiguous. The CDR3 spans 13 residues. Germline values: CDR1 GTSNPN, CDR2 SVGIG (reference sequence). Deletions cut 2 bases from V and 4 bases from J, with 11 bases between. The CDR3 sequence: CAWSPGHLYGYTF. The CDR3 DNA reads TGTGCCTGGAGTCCCGGGCACCTCTATGGCTACACCTTC. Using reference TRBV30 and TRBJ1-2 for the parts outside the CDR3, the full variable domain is SQTIHQWPATLVQPVGSPLSLECTVEGTSNPNLYWYRQAAGRGLQLLFYSVGIGQISSEVPQNLSASRPQDRQFILSSKKLLLSDSGFYLCAWSPGHLYGYTFGSGTRLTVV.

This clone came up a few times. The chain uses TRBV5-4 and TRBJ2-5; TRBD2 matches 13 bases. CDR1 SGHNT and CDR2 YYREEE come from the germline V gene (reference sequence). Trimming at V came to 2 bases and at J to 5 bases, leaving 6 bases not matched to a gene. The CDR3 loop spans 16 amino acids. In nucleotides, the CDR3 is TGTGCCAGCAGCTTCGACTCGGGACTAGCGGGGGAGACCCAGTACTTC. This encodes CASSFDSGLAGETQYF.

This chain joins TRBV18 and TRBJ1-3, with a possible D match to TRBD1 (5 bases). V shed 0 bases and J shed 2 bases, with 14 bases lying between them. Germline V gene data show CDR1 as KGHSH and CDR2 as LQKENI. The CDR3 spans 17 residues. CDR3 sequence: CASSPPTEGYAGNTIYF. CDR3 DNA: TGTGCCAGCTCACCACCAACGGAGGGGTACGCTGGAAACACCATATATTTT.

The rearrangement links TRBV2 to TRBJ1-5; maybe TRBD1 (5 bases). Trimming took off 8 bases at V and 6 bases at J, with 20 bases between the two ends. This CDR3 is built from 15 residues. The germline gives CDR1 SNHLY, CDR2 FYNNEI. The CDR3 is CASARRGGDGQPQHF. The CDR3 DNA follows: TGTGCCAGCGCCCGGCGGGGGGGGGACGGTCAGCCCCAGCATTTT.